One TCR beta chain is described in this entry. Clones were sequenced by immunoSEQ multiplex PCR, and TCRdb holds only the in-frame ones, with some missing. Here the sample spans more than 2,000,000 clones, 85% to 95% being singletons. This sample was included in a study of shared clonotypes between healthy human individuals. Across the whole study: Three CD4 naive, three CD4 memory, two CD8 naive and one CD8 memory plate were used per donor.

The junction had 7 bases not matched to a gene; V was cut back by 6 bases and J by 7 bases. The CDR3 is 13 residues long. Germline values: CDR1 ENHRY, CDR2 SYGVKD. The chain joins TRBV10-3 to TRBJ1-2; 8 nucleotides agree with TRBD1. The receptor was isolated from a man between 18 and 35 years old in good health. The sample taken for sequencing was naive CD4+ T cells sorted from blood. Subset given: CD45RA+ positively selected. CDR3 bases: TGTGCCATCAGGGATGACAGGGGCGCTGGCTACACCTTC. Its translation: CAIRDDRGAGYTF.